This TCR beta chain was observed in a study of CXCR3-negative and CXCR3-positive naive CD8 T cells. Libraries were UMI-labeled 5' RACE TRB cDNA. Reprocessing the 5' RACE reads, TCRdb reports a single entry for every CDR3 protein and omits DNA. Across about 150,000 distinct CDR3 sequences, the top ten clones capture less than 0.55% of the sample. This CDR3 contains 17 residues. Germline V lookup: CDR1 SNHLY, CDR2 FYNNEI. Of note for this clonotype: Its antigen is unknown.

Regarding the study as a whole: Cryopreserved cells showed partially decreased CXCR3 expression, and most assays used fresh PBMCs. Comparison of naive cells showed more hydrophobic TRB CDR3s in CXCR3-positive than in CXCR3-negative naive cells.

This clonotype originated in a human donor in good health. Some clones in this sample may be carry-over from other donors' samples. The chain uses TRBV2 and TRBJ2-5; checking the TCRdb D call of TRBD1 is not possible without DNA. The sample taken for sequencing was naive CXCR3+ CD8+ T cells from blood. Stated subset: CD45RO-CCR7+CD27+CD95- naive CD8+ T cells expressing CXCR3 (TNR3+). The CDR3 spells CASRLDMGDPLGETQYF.